This TCR beta chain was obtained from a study of T cell responses to AZD1222 COVID-19 vaccine. Study observations and caveats: Spike was spanned by vaccine-associated CD4 TCRs, which were dominant at 160-218 and 743-854.

A note on this clone: Its matching antigen is unknown.

Libraries were prepared by immunoSEQ multiplex PCR; TCRdb keeps only in-frame clonotypes and omits some of them. The data show about 93,000 clones, 80% to 90% seen once. The V and J ends lost 5 bases and 2 bases, in that order; junction bases with no gene match: 14. The germline CDR1 and CDR2 sequences are SGHNT and YYREEE (reference sequence). This CDR3 has 18 residues. This sample comprised peripheral blood, obtained on day 0 of AZD1222 vaccination. This chain uses TRBV5-4 with TRBJ1-4; 8 positions match TRBD1. The sequence was obtained from an adult in good health. This CDR3 reads CASREPEDREATNEKLFF. Here the CDR3 DNA reads TGTGCCAGCAGAGAGCCGGAGGACAGGGAGGCGACTAATGAAAAACTGTTTTTT.